This TCR beta chain appears in the sequencing data of a study of T cells in Graves' hyperthyroidism and ophthalmopathy. The CDR3 regions of TCR beta were amplified from RNA transcripts. With the HTBI primer set, the TCR CDR3 went through a first round of RT-PCR. MiXCR was run by TCRdb on the multiplex PCR reads, yielding one entry per CDR3 protein. The sample has 400,000 to 600,000 distinct CDR3 sequences, less than 25% seen once. This clonotype has at least ten counts. Its antigen is currently unknown. In patients aged 18 to 65, hyperthyroidism was newly diagnosed, with duration under 2 months. Each 10 ml fresh peripheral blood draw supplied the PBMCs. Points from the study as a whole: Researchers found most expanded thyroid clonotypes above 0.001 in blood as well.

The CDR3 loop spans 15 amino acids. Germline V lookup: CDR1 SGHRS, CDR2 YFSETQ. Trimming stripped 4 bases from V and 6 bases from J, with 19 bases between. The chain has TRBV5-1 and TRBJ1-1; D is perhaps TRBD1 (5 bases). Sequencing was performed on blood. This clonotype originated in a man aged 18 to 35 with Graves' hyperthyroidism. CDR3 sequence reads: CASSPQGGQTAEAFF. CDR3 sequence (DNA): TGCGCCAGCAGCCCTCAGGGTGGGCAAACGGCTGAAGCTTTCTTT.